This TCR beta chain was profiled in a study of blood T cell repertoires in COVID-19 (dated by TCRdb to the early 2020s). In terms of the full investigation: Samples covering the acute and convalescent phases of COVID-19 were provided by collaborators in the United States, Italy and Spain. The material from the prospective study consisted of cDNA or gDNA derived from T cells, B-cell-depleted T cells, or PBMCs. Deeply sampled blood TCRbeta repertoires from subjects exposed to, actively infected with, or recovered from COVID-19 were included in the dataset. A freely available public database, intended as a resource for researchers studying the immune response to SARS-CoV-2, is where the repertoires were released. Samples were obtained from the ongoing ImmuneRACE study (first 160 participants) and from 1,254 subjects provided by 6 global collaborators. Sample metadata almost always included a de-identified subject ID, COVID-19 status, age in years and sex. Where available, HLA class I and class II types were taken from metadata supplied by the sample provider and were not determined by assay-based typing.

On this clone: This receptor's antigen is unknown. No quality values exist for individual bases; no much larger clone is one base distant.

One collaborating source in Seattle enrolled patients during active infection and followed them longitudinally through the course of disease. The collaborating institutions used their own protocols to collect whole blood in K2EDTA tubes. Collaborator samples were shipped for TCRbeta analysis as frozen whole blood, isolated PBMCs, or DNA extracted from either sample type. The CDR1 and CDR2 encoded by the germline V gene (reference sequence) are MNHNY and SVGAGI. The CDR3 has 14 amino acids, counting the end cysteine and phenylalanine. Kept here is only the CDR3 DNA, which spans 42 bases and is read in frame from base 1. Cut back by 6 bases and 2 bases, the V and J ends lie 13 bases apart. TCRbeta CDR3 regions were amplified from genomic DNA using the immunoSEQ Assay, a bias-controlled multiplex PCR. Under the source paper's analysis protocol: The number of nucleated cells in each sample was estimated by amplification of reference gene primers within the assay. To quantify the absolute abundance of each unique TCRbeta CDR3 rearrangement, sequence reads were collapsed and filtered. For each sample, productive Simpson clonality was calculated as the square root of Simpson's diversity index across productive rearrangements. What TCRdb holds here is the immuneACCESS table cut down to in-frame rearrangements. Part of the clones is not present; checked against another copy, under half of the missing clones reflect an unresolved V gene, and the others are unexplained. The V and J calls and the clone size are those of that table, but D and trimming were determined from the DNA. The sample table shows 200,000 or so clones, and about nine tenths are seen once. Approximately 2.4% of the sample is taken by the ten largest.

The paper as a whole reports these results and caveats: The amount of clinical and demographic metadata varied by source and participant and was provided uncurated.

Here the chain combines TRBV6-6 and TRBJ1-1; TRBD1 could be the D gene, as 5 bases match. Sequencing was performed on peripheral blood. The receptor comes from a man aged 25-45 years with COVID-19, enrolled during active disease. CDR3 sequence: CASSATVVNTEAFF. The nucleotides read TGTGCCAGCAGCGCGACAGTCGTTAACACTGAAGCTTTCTTT.